These 15 T cell receptor beta chains share one sample of origin, sequenced in a study of blood T cell repertoires in COVID-19 (dated by TCRdb to the early 2020s). The library was built by means of the immunoSEQ multiplex PCR assay. As stored in TCRdb, this immuneACCESS dataset retains in-frame rearrangements with V and J assigned. A fraction of the clones does not appear; measured against another copy, unresolved V genes explain less than half of the discrepancy, and the remainder lacks a known reason. The sample table contains about 110,000 clones; only one count was recorded for about 85% of them. The ten most abundant clones make up roughly 5% of the sample. Source material: peripheral blood. These receptors all come from a human donor in a cohort sampled during active COVID-19.

This chain links TRBV7-9 with TRBJ1-6; 8 bases are a match to TRBD1. Germline CDR1 and CDR2: SEHNR and FQNEAQ (reference sequence). The CDR3 totals 17 residues. V shed 4 bases, J shed 6 bases, and the junction held 11 bases outside the gene matches. The CDR3: CASSYITRQGSNSPLHF. The CDR3 coding sequence is TGTGCCAGCAGCTACATAACTCGACAGGGGAGTAATTCACCCCTCCACTTT. Full variable domain (rest looked up from reference TRBV7-9 and TRBJ1-6): DTGVSQNPRHKITKRGQNVTFRCDPISEHNRLYWYRQTLGQGPEFLTYFQNEAQLEKSRLLSDRFSAERPKGSFSTLEIQRTEQGDSAMYLCASSYITRQGSNSPLHFGNGTRLTVT.

The DNA for the CDR3 is TGTGCCAGCAGCGAGGCCGGGACTATGGAGTACTTC. Its translation is CASSEAGTMEYF. The V and J genes are TRBV6-5 and TRBJ2-5, with TRBD2 matching 7 bases. The CDR3 runs to 12 residues. Germline CDR1 reads MNHEY; CDR2 reads SVGAGI. V was clipped by 6 bases and J by 12 bases; unmatched bases: 10.

This chain joins TRBV10-3 and TRBJ1-1; no reliable D call. From germline, CDR1 is ENHRY and CDR2 SYGVKD. The CDR3 consists of 14 residues. V lost 2 bases and J lost 4, with 11 bases in between. CDR3 region: CAISERISGTEAFF. In DNA form, the CDR3 reads TGTGCCATCAGTGAGAGGATTTCGGGCACTGAAGCTTTCTTT.

The chain combines TRBV5-4 with TRBJ2-7; TRBD1 might be the D (6 bases). Germline-derived CDR1 and CDR2 are SGHNT and YYREEE (reference sequence). The CDR3 runs to 12 residues. Trimming shortened V by 5 bases and J by 4 bases, and 10 bases separated the two germline ends. The chain's CDR3 is CASSLQGYEQYF. The CDR3, as DNA: TGTGCCAGCAGTCTACAGGGATACGAGCAGTACTTC.

This rearrangement joins TRBV5-6 to TRBJ2-1; D is possibly TRBD2 (5 bases). The length of the CDR3 is 15 residues. V was pared by 2 bases and J by 10 bases, with 19 bases between. Germline CDR1 and CDR2: SGHDT and YYEEEE. CDR3 sequence: CASSLISLVGLEQFF. In DNA form, the CDR3 reads TGTGCCAGCAGCTTAATATCACTAGTTGGGTTGGAGCAGTTCTTC.

The genes are TRBV4-2 and TRBJ2-2, with TRBD1 identical over 9 bases. The ends lost 1 base at V and 3 bases at J; junction bases unmatched: 3. Per the germline V gene, CDR1 is LGHNA and CDR2 is YNFKEQ. CDR3 length: 16 amino acids. In nucleotides, the CDR3 is TGTGCCAGCAGCCAAGGGGGACAGGGCTACACCGGGGAGCTGTTTTTT. Amino acid sequence: CASSQGGQGYTGELFF.

The rearrangement uses TRBV2 and TRBJ2-7; the match to TRBD2 covers 7 bases. The junction had 21 bases not matched to a gene; V was cut back by 8 bases and J by 2 bases. The length of the CDR3 is 18 residues. The germline gives CDR1 SNHLY, CDR2 FYNNEI. The DNA for the CDR3 is TGTGCCAGCCTTACGGGAGGAACGACCTTGAGTGGGGCCTACGAGCAGTACTTC. This gives the protein CASLTGGTTLSGAYEQYF.

The V and J genes are TRBV5-1 and TRBJ2-5; 9 bases are shared with TRBD1. Germline trimming cut 2 bases from V and 5 bases from J; bases unmatched to any gene: 10. The CDR3 totals 16 residues. Germline V lookup: CDR1 SGHRS, CDR2 YFSETQ. The CDR3 DNA reads as TGCGCCAGCAGCTTAACCGGGACAGGGATGCGGGAGACCCAGTACTTC. Amino acid sequence: CASSLTGTGMRETQYF. The full variable domain, its missing parts supplied by reference TRBV5-1 and TRBJ2-5, is KAGVTQTPRYLIKTRGQQVTLSCSPISGHRSVSWYQQTPGQGLQFLFEYFSETQRNKGNFPGRFSGRQFSNSRSEMNVSTLELGDSALYLCASSLTGTGMRETQYFGPGTRLLVL.

This chain connects TRBV7-2 to TRBJ2-3; 7 bases fit TRBD2. CDR1 SGHTA and CDR2 FQGNSA come from the germline V gene. V gave up 5 bases and J gave up 3 bases; unmatched junction bases: 2. The CDR3 loop spans 13 amino acids. The CDR3 protein is CASSTRETDTQYF. CDR3 bases: TGTGCCAGCAGCACGCGGGAGACAGATACGCAGTATTTT. Full variable domain (outside the CDR3, taken from reference TRBV7-2 and TRBJ2-3): GAGVSQSPSNKVTEKGKDVELRCDPISGHTALYWYRQSLGQGLEFLIYFQGNSAPDKSGLPSDRFSAERTGGSVSTLTIQRTQQEDSAVYLCASSTRETDTQYFGPGTRLTVL.

The V gene is TRBV28, the J gene TRBJ2-5; TRBD1 agrees at 10 bases. This CDR3 contains 15 residues. With V trimmed by 5 bases and J by 3 bases, 6 bases remained unmatched. Germline-derived CDR1 and CDR2 are MDHEN and SYDVKM. The CDR3 DNA sequence: TGTGCCAGCAGTCTCGGGACAGGGGTAGAAGAGACCCAGTACTTC. This sequence encodes CASSLGTGVEETQYF. Drawing the rest from reference TRBV28 and TRBJ2-5, the complete variable domain is DVKVTQSSRYLVKRTGEKVFLECVQDMDHENMFWYRQDPGLGLRLIYFSYDVKMKEKGDIPEGYSVSREKKERFSLILESASTNQTSMYLCASSLGTGVEETQYFGPGTRLLVL.

This clone occurred once. This rearrangement joins TRBV15 to TRBJ1-5, with 10 bases fitting TRBD1. The CDR3 extends over 17 amino acids. V lost 1 base and J lost 6; bases outside the gene matches: 9. Looked up from germline, CDR1 is LNHNV and CDR2 is YYDKDF (reference sequence). The CDR3 coding sequence is TGTGCCACCAGCAGAGGGGGAGACAGGGGGCGCGTTCAGCCCCAGCATTTT. Amino acids: CATSRGGDRGRVQPQHF.

The CDR3 reads CASSFQATNEKLFF. The CDR3 DNA is TGTGCCAGCAGCTTTCAGGCAACTAATGAAAAACTGTTTTTT. The chain couples TRBV7-9 to TRBJ1-4; D not resolved. This CDR3 spans 14 amino acids. The germline V gene encodes CDR1 SEHNR and CDR2 FQNEAQ (reference sequence). V lost 3 bases and J 0 bases, leaving 5 bases between the germline ends.

The chain has TRBV5-8 and TRBJ1-3, with 8 bases that match TRBD1. The CDR3 has 18 amino acids. V shed 4 bases and J 0 bases; nucleotides not matched to a gene: 12. Germline-derived CDR1 and CDR2 are SGHTS and YDEGEE. The CDR3 DNA reads TGTGCCAGCAGCCCGGGGCGGGACAGGATTGTCTCTGGAAACACCATATATTTT. It specifies CASSPGRDRIVSGNTIYF.

The chain has TRBV3-1 (or the pseudogene TRBV3-2) and TRBJ1-1; D gene unclear. Germline-derived CDR1 and CDR2 are LGHDT and YNNKEL (reference sequence). This CDR3 region has 14 residues. V was pared by 1 base and J by 1 base, with 7 bases between. The CDR3 sequence is CASSQVQENTEAFF. CDR3 bases: TGTGCCAGCAGCCAAGTGCAGGAGAACACTGAAGCTTTCTTT.

This clone was counted a few times. This chain uses TRBV28 with TRBJ2-3, with D maybe TRBD2 (5 bases). The V gene's germline CDR1 is MDHEN and CDR2 SYDVKM. This CDR3 is 16 amino acids long. V lost 4 bases and J lost 0, with 14 bases in between. The CDR3 is CASSSPGRTSTDTQYF. As DNA, the CDR3 is TGTGCCAGCAGTTCCCCCGGACGGACTAGCACAGATACGCAGTATTTT. The full variable domain, its missing parts supplied by reference TRBV28 and TRBJ2-3, is DVKVTQSSRYLVKRTGEKVFLECVQDMDHENMFWYRQDPGLGLRLIYFSYDVKMKEKGDIPEGYSVSREKKERFSLILESASTNQTSMYLCASSSPGRTSTDTQYFGPGTRLTVL.